Listed below are T cell receptor beta chains from one sample, sequenced in a study of control samples from healthy donors and cancer patients. Data came from immunoSEQ multiplex PCR; TCRdb stores just in-frame clones and leaves some out. The table has 150,000 to 200,000 clones, 88% seen once. The sequenced sample was blood. These receptors originate from a man aged 18 to 29 in good health. The CDR3 runs from the conserved cysteine through the conserved F or W. The order of the fields is CDR3 DNA, CDR3 protein, V gene, J gene, D gene, clone size. The D gene is left open where the match is weak. Rows may omit the clone size; those that give it use once, few, many or a size class.

TGTGCCAGCAGCCAAGTGAGAGGGAATGGCTACACCTTC	CASSQVRGNGYTF	TRBV3-1/TRBV3-2	TRBJ1-2	.	.
TGTGCCAGCAGCTTAGATCGGGCAGTCGGGGAATCACCCCTCCACTTT	CASSLDRAVGESPLHF	TRBV11-2	TRBJ1-6	.	.
TGTGCCAGCGGGGCAGGGGATAGGAACACCATATATTTT	CASGAGDRNTIYF	TRBV28	TRBJ1-3	.	.
TGTGCCTGGACGCCTGGACAATTAGGGGACTACGAGCAGTACTTC	CAWTPGQLGDYEQYF	TRBV30	TRBJ2-7	.	.
TGCGCCAGTTGGCGAGAAAGAACCAACACCGGGGAGCTGTTTTTT	CASWRERTNTGELFF	TRBV23-1	TRBJ2-2	.	.
TGTGCCAGCAGCTTATGGGGGATCGCCAAGGAGACCCAGTACTTC	CASSLWGIAKETQYF	TRBV7-3	TRBJ2-5	.	.
TGTGCCAGCAGCTTATTCGGAGCATCTTACAATGAGCAGTTCTTC	CASSLFGASYNEQFF	TRBV7-3	TRBJ2-1	.	.
TGTGCCAGCAGTTCCTCCCTAGGGGTCAGAGGGACCCTCCACTTT	CASSSSLGVRGTLHF	TRBV6-5	TRBJ1-6	.	.
TGTGCCAGCGGGGAACGGACTGAAGCTTTCTTT	CASGERTEAFF	TRBV27	TRBJ1-1	.	.
TGTGCCAGCAGCCCGGGGACTAGCGGACCTTCCAACGTCCTGACTTTC	CASSPGTSGPSNVLTF	TRBV3-1/TRBV3-2	TRBJ2-6	TRBD2	few
TGTGCCAGCAGTCCCGGACAGGGGGCAGTTGGGGCCAACGTCCTGACTTTC	CASSPGQGAVGANVLTF	TRBV28	TRBJ2-6	TRBD1	few
TGTGCCACCAGTGAAGGGGGACACCTGTCTAGCACAGATACGCAGTATTTT	CATSEGGHLSSTDTQYF	TRBV24-1	TRBJ2-3	.	.
TGCGCCAGCAACCTGGGGCCGAACACTGAAGCTTTCTTT	CASNLGPNTEAFF	TRBV5-1	TRBJ1-1	.	.
TGTGCCAGCAGCCCTCAGGGGATAGATTCACCCCTCCACTTT	CASSPQGIDSPLHF	TRBV11-2	TRBJ1-6	.	.
TGTGCCAGTGGTACGGACAGGGGATCCACCGGGGAGCTGTTTTTT	CASGTDRGSTGELFF	TRBV9	TRBJ2-2	TRBD1	.
TGTGCCAGCAGTTACCTACTGTCCTCATCGCGCAGAGGCTACACCTTC	CASSYLLSSSRRGYTF	TRBV6-5	TRBJ1-2	.	.
TGTGCCAGCAGTTACGGCGGGGGGGCCAAAGAGACCCAGTACTTC	CASSYGGGAKETQYF	TRBV6-2/TRBV6-3	TRBJ2-5	TRBD2	once
TGTGCCAGCAGGGGGGCGGGGAGCTCCTACGAGCAGTACTTC	CASRGAGSSYEQYF	TRBV27	TRBJ2-7	.	.
TGTGCCAGCAGCCCCGAGGTCACAGATACGCAGTATTTT	CASSPEVTDTQYF	TRBV7-3	TRBJ2-3	.	.
TGTGCCAGCAGTGATCCGGGACAAACTAGGGGTTACACCTTC	CASSDPGQTRGYTF	TRBV6-2/TRBV6-3	TRBJ1-2	.	.
TGCGCCAGCAGCCAAGGGACAGGGAACTACGAGCAGTACTTC	CASSQGTGNYEQYF	TRBV4-3	TRBJ2-7	TRBD1	once
TGTGCCACCAGTGATTTAAGCTATGGCTACACCTTC	CATSDLSYGYTF	TRBV24-1	TRBJ1-2	.	.
TGTGCCAGCAGCCTAGGGGATTATATGAACACTGAAGCTTTCTTT	CASSLGDYMNTEAFF	TRBV7-8	TRBJ1-1	.	.
TGTGCCAGCACCTTTCGGGCAGGGGTGACTGAAGCTTTCTTT	CASTFRAGVTEAFF	TRBV27	TRBJ1-1	.	.